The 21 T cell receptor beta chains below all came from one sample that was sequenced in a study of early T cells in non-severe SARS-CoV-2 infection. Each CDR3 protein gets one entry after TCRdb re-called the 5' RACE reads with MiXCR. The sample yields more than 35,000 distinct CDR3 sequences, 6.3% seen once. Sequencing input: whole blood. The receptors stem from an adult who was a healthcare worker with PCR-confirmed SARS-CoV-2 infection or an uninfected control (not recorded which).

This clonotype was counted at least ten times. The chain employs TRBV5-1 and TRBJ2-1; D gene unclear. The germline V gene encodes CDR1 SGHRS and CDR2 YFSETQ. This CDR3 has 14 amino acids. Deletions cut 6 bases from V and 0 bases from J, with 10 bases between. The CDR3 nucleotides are TGCGCCAGCATGCAGGCCAGCTCCTACAATGAGCAGTTCTTC. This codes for CASMQASSYNEQFF.

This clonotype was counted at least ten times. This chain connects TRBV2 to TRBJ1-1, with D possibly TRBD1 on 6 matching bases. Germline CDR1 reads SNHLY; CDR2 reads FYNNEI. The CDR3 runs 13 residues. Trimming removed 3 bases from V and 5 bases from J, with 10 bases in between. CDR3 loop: CASSERGATEAFF. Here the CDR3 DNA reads TGTGCCAGCAGTGAGCGGGGGGCGACTGAAGCTTTCTTT.

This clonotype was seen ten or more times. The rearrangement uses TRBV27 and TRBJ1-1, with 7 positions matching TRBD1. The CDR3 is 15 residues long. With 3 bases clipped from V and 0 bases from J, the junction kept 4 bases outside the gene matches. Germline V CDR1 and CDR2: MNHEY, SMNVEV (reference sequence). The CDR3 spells CASSFRGGMNTEAFF. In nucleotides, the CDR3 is TGTGCCAGCAGTTTCAGGGGGGGCATGAACACTGAAGCTTTCTTT.

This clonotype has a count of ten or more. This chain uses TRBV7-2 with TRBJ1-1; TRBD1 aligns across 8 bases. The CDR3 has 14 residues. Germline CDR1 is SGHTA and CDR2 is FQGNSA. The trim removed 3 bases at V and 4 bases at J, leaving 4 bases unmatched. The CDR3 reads CASSFTGGGTEAFF. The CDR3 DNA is TGTGCCAGCAGCTTCACAGGGGGTGGCACTGAAGCTTTCTTT.

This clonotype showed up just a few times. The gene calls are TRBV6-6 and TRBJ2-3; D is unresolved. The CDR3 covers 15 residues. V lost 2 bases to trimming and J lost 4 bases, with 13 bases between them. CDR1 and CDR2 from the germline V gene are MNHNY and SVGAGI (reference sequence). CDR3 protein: CASSYGRGAADTQYF. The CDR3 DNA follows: TGTGCCAGCAGTTACGGTCGAGGTGCCGCAGATACGCAGTATTTT.

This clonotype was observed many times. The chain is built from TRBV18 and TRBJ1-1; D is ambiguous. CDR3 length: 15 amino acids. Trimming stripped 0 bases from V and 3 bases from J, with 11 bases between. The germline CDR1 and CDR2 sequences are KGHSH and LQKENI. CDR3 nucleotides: TGTGCCAGCTCACCACCCTTCGGCGAGTACACTGAAGCTTTCTTT. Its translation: CASSPPFGEYTEAFF.

The CDR3 here is CASRPGAYEQYF. For the CDR3, the DNA is TGTGCCAGTAGGCCAGGGGCCTACGAGCAGTACTTC. The V call is TRBV2, the J call TRBJ2-7, with TRBD1 as a possible D gene (6 bases). The ends were cut back, 9 bases at V and 2 bases at J, with 11 bases in the middle. The CDR3 consists of 12 residues. CDR1 and CDR2 from the germline V gene are SNHLY and FYNNEI. The full variable domain, with the rest looked up from reference TRBV2 and TRBJ2-7, is EPEVTQTPSHQVTQMGQEVILRCVPISNHLYFYWYRQILGQKVEFLVSFYNNEISEKSEIFDDQFSVERPDGSNFTLKIRSTKLEDSAMYFCASRPGAYEQYFGPGTRLTVT.

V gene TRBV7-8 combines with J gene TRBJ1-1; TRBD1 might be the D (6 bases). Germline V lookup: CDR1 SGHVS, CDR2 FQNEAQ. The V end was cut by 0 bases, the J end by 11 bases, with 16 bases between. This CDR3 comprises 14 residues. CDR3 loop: CASSLAWTAEVAFF. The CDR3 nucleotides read TGTGCCAGCAGCTTAGCTTGGACAGCAGAAGTTGCTTTCTTT. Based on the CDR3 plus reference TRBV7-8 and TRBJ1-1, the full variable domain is GAGVSQSPRYKVAKRGQDVALRCDPISGHVSLFWYQQALGQGPEFLTYFQNEAQLDKSGLPSDRFFAERPEGSVSTLKIQRTQQEDSAVYLCASSLAWTAEVAFFGQGTRLTVV.

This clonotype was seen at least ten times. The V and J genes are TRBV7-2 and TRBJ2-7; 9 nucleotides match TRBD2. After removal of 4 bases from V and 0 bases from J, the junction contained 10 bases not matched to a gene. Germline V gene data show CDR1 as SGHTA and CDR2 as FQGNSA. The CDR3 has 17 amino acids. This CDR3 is CASSSLAGVFGSYEQYF. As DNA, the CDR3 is TGTGCCAGCAGCTCGTTAGCGGGAGTCTTCGGCTCCTACGAGCAGTACTTC.

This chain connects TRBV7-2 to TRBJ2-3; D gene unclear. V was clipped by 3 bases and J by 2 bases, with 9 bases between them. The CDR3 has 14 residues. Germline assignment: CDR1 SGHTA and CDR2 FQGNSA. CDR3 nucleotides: TGTGCCAGCAGCTTGACTGGGCCCACAGATACGCAGTATTTT. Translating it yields CASSLTGPTDTQYF.

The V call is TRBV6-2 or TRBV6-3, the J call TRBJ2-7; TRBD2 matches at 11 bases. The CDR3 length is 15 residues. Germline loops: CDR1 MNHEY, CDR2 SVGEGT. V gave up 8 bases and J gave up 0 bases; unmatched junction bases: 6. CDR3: CASLTGTSGSYEQYF. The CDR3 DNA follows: TGTGCCAGCCTCACAGGGACTAGCGGCTCCTACGAGCAGTACTTC.

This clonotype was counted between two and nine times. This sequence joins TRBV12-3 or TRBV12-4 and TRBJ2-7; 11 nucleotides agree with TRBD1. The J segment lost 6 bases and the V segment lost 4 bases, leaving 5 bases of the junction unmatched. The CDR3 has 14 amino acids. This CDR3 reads CASSSSGTGGEQYF. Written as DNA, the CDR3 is TGTGCCAGCAGTTCCTCCGGGACAGGGGGCGAGCAGTACTTC.

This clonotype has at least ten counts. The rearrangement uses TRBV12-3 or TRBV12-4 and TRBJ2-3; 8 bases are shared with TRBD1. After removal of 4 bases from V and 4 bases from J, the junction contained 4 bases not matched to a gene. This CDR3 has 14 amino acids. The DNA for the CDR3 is TGTGCCAGCAGTTCCGACAGGGGTGCAGATACGCAGTATTTT. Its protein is CASSSDRGADTQYF.

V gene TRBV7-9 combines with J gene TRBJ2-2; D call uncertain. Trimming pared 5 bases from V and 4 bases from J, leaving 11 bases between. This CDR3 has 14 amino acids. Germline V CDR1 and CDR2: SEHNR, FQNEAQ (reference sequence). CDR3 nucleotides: TGTGCCAGCAGCCCTGGCGTGTTCACCGGGGAGCTGTTTTTT. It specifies CASSPGVFTGELFF. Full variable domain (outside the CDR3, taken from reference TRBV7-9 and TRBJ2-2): DTGVSQNPRHKITKRGQNVTFRCDPISEHNRLYWYRQTLGQGPEFLTYFQNEAQLEKSRLLSDRFSAERPKGSFSTLEIQRTEQGDSAMYLCASSPGVFTGELFFGEGSRLTVL.

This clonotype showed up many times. CDR3 sequence: CASSSAGSTNEKLFF. CDR3 in DNA: TGTGCCAGCAGCTCCGCGGGGTCAACTAATGAAAAACTGTTTTTT. The gene calls are TRBV13 and TRBJ1-4; D gene uncertain. This CDR3 has 15 amino acids. The ends were cut back, 4 bases at V and 0 bases at J, with 9 bases in the middle. Germline loops: CDR1 PRHDT, CDR2 FYEKMQ (reference sequence).

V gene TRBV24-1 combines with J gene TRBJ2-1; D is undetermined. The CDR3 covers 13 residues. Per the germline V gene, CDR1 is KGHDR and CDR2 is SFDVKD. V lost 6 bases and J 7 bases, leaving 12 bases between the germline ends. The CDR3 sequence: CATSRGLRNEQFF. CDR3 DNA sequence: TGTGCCACCAGTCGTGGGCTACGGAATGAGCAGTTCTTC.

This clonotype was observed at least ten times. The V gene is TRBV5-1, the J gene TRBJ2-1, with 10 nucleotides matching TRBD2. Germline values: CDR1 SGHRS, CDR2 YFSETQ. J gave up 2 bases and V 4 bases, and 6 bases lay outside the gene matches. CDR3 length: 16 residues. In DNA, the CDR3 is TGCGCCAGCAGCGGGACACTAGCGGGGCCCTACAATGAGCAGTTCTTC. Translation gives CASSGTLAGPYNEQFF. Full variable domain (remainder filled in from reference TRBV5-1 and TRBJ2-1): KAGVTQTPRYLIKTRGQQVTLSCSPISGHRSVSWYQQTPGQGLQFLFEYFSETQRNKGNFPGRFSGRQFSNSRSEMNVSTLELGDSALYLCASSGTLAGPYNEQFFGPGTRLTVL.

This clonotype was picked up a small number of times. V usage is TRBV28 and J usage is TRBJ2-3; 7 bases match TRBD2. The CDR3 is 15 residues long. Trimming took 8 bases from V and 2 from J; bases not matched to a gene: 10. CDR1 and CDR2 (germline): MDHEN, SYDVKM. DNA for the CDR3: TGTGCCAGCGTATTGGTAGCGGGTCCCACAGATACGCAGTATTTT. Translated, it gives CASVLVAGPTDTQYF.

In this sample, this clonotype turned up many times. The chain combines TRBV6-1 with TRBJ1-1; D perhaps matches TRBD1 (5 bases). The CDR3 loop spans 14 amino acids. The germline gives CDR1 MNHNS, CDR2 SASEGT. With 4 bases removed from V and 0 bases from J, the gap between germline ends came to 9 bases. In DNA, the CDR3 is TGTGCCAGCAGTGGCGGGGGTCTGAACACTGAAGCTTTCTTT. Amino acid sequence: CASSGGGLNTEAFF.

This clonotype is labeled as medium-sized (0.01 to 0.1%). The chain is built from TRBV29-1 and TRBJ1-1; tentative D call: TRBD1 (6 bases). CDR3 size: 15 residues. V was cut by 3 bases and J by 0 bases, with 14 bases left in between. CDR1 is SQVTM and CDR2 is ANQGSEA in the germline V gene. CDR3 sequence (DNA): TGCAGCGTTGAGGTGGACAGTTACATGAACACTGAAGCTTTCTTT. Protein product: CSVEVDSYMNTEAFF.

CDR3 in amino acids: CSASRAGGAGELFF. Here the CDR3 DNA reads TGCAGTGCTAGTAGGGCGGGAGGTGCCGGGGAGCTGTTTTTT. The genes are TRBV20-1 and TRBJ2-2; 8 nucleotides agree with TRBD2. The germline CDR1 and CDR2 sequences are DFQATT and SNEGSKA (reference sequence). This CDR3 spans 14 amino acids. The junction had 6 bases not matched to a gene; V was cut back by 3 bases and J by 6 bases.